This T cell receptor (beta chain) was observed in a study of T-cell memory formation after mild COVID-19. Background on the study: Largely donor-specific sequence clusters came from a couple of donors. Study results and limitations: Mainly CM and EM harbored the contracting CD4+ clones; mainly EMRA harbored the CD8+ ones. Some clones that responded turned up in pre-infection memory, which suggests that cross-reactive memory joined in.

On this clonotype: Its antigen is as yet unknown.

TCRdb independently ran MiXCR on the 5' RACE reads; one entry per CDR3 protein. This table holds under 200,000 distinct CDR3 sequences, 10% to 15% found once. The CDR3 runs 12 residues. Trimming removed 3 bases from V and 9 bases from J, with 10 bases in between. Germline CDR1 MDHEN, CDR2 SYDVKM. This clonotype was sampled from a young man who had mild COVID-19 (a few samples of this study predate the infection). Cell type and time point are not known. Sequenced: PBMCs or a T cell subset sorted from them (not recorded which). This chain links TRBV28 with TRBJ2-3, with D possibly called TRBD1 or TRBD2 (5 bases each). In DNA form, the CDR3 reads TGTGCCAGCAGTTTCTCGGGGCAAACGCAGTATTTT. Translating it yields CASSFSGQTQYF.